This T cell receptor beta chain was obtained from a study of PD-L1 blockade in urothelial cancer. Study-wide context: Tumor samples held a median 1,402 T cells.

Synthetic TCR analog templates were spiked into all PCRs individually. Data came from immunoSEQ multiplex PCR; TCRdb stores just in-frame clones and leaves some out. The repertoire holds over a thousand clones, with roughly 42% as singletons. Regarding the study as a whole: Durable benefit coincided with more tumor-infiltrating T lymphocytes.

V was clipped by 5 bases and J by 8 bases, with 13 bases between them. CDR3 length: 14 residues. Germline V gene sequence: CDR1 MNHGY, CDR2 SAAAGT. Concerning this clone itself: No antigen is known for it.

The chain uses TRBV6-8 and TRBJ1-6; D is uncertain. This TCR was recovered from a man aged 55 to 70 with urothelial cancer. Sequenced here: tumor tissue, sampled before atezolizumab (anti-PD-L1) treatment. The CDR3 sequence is CASSMEGWHSPLHF. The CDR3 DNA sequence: TGTGCCAGCAGTATGGAGGGATGGCATTCACCCCTCCACTTT.